Detailed here is one T cell receptor (beta chain). Its specificity is unknown. These data originate in a study of cytomegalovirus exposure and HLA in healthy donors. The V gene end was trimmed by 4 bases and the J gene end by 5 bases; junction bases not matched to a gene: 9. In germline, CDR1 is MNHEY, CDR2 SMNVEV (reference sequence). The CDR3 runs to 15 residues. PCR employed 60 Vbeta and 13 Jbeta primers. Only in-frame clones appear in the TCRdb table, and some are missing; sequencing was by immunoSEQ multiplex PCR. This table holds about 92,000 clones, about four fifths found once. Study results and caveats: TCR beta V segments were, for the most part, productive about 87% or about 30% of the time in an earlier analysis. Diagnosis of cytomegalovirus status made by the classifier reportedly showed high specificity and sensitivity.

Source material: PBMCs. The gene calls are TRBV27 and TRBJ2-5; 8 nucleotides match TRBD1. The TCR sequence derives from a woman between 18 and 29 years old in good health and CMV-seropositive. Written as DNA, the CDR3 is TGTGCCAGCAGTTCCCTCCCGGACAGGGCGGAGACCCAGTACTTC. Its protein is CASSSLPDRAETQYF.